This TCR beta chain was sequenced for a study of memory CD4+ T cells and cytomegalovirus serostatus (dated by TCRdb to the late 2010s). Some background on the complete study: The roughly 33 healthy Belgian adults in the cohort included 9 who were CMV seropositive and around 25 who were CMV seronegative. To replicate a published TCR-based CMV serostatus classifier, the study sequenced CD4+ memory TCRbeta repertoires from a Belgian cohort whose cytomegalovirus serostatus was known.

Findings and caveats that apply to the study as a whole: On the Belgian cohort, the classifier built on the original framework reached a median bootstrapped AUC of approximately 0.94, with a 95% CI of 0.76-1.00. For CMV serostatus prediction, a median bootstrapped AUC of about 0.94 was reached with the original framework, and a median bootstrapped AUC of approximately 0.89 was reached with a US-trained random forest. The results were read as suggesting that the CMV-associated TCR signature is, for the most part, present in the CD4+ memory repertoire. Among the 160 or so previously reported CMV-associated TCRbeta sequences, some 70 showed up in the CD4+ memory repertoires, with each one found in between one and five individuals. Only CD4+CD45RO+ memory cells were sequenced, in contrast to the original study, in which naive and memory CD4+ and CD8+ populations were covered.

In this sample, this clone turned up many times. Its antigen remains unidentified. There are no base qualities to consult, and no much larger clone falls within one base. The CDR3 goes from the cysteine to the phenylalanine over 15 residues. The DNA shown is the 45-base CDR3, in frame from base 1. The germline V gene (reference sequence) provides CDR1 SEHNR and CDR2 FQNEAQ. For this chain, trimming is 1 base at the V end and 2 bases at the J end, and the number of junction bases without a gene match is 2. Genomic DNA was extracted from sorted cells with the Quick-DNA Microprep Kit. Amplification of TCRbeta DNA was done with the immunoSEQ hsTCRbeta kit, following the protocol from the manufacturer. TCRbeta libraries were sequenced on an Illumina MiSeq instrument. In the source study's methods: After out-of-frame sequences were removed, 2.4 million or so distinct TCRbeta sequences remained, averaging around 66,000 per individual. Each individual was scored using the number of around 180 previously reported CMV-associated TCRbeta sequences that the individual carried and the total number of productive distinct TCRbeta sequences. A beta-binomial model was reimplemented in Python, and scikit-learn random forests with default parameters were trained on data from the US cohort. Classifier performance on the Belgian cohort was summarized as median AUC with percentile confidence intervals over 10,000 bootstrap iterations. What TCRdb holds here is the immuneACCESS table cut down to in-frame rearrangements. Part of the clones is not present; checked against another copy, under half of the missing clones reflect an unresolved V gene, and the others are unexplained. V and J calls plus clone size are reproduced from that table; the DNA served to infer D and trimming. This sample comprises roughly 60,000 clones, 77% of them detected only once. The biggest ten clones account for about 0.9% of the sample.

A FACSAria II was used to sort memory CD4+ T cells, defined as single viable CD3+CD4+CD8-CD45RO+ cells. CMV serostatus was determined using a Roche Elecsys assay that detects serum IgG against CMV pp150, pp28, p38 and p52. Once the samples were thawed, total CD4+ T cells were enriched through positive selection using CD4 magnetic microbeads. The samples came from a different study that was designed specifically to examine the CD4+ T cell memory repertoire. Peripheral blood mononuclear cells were isolated and cryopreserved according to standard operating procedures, and serum was kept at -80 degrees C. The staining used CD3-PerCP (BW264/56), CD4-APC (RPA-T4), CD45RO-PE (UCHT1) and CD8-Pacific Orange (3B5) antibodies, and Sytox blue was used to exclude non-viable cells.

This sequence originates from an adult in good health and CMV-seronegative. This chain is built from TRBV7-9 and TRBJ1-5; 7 bases in the junction line up with TRBD1. Material: memory CD4+ T cells from blood. DNA sequence: TGTGCCAGCAGCTTAGGCGGACAGGGCAATCAGCCCCAGCATTTT. This is translated as CASSLGGQGNQPQHF.